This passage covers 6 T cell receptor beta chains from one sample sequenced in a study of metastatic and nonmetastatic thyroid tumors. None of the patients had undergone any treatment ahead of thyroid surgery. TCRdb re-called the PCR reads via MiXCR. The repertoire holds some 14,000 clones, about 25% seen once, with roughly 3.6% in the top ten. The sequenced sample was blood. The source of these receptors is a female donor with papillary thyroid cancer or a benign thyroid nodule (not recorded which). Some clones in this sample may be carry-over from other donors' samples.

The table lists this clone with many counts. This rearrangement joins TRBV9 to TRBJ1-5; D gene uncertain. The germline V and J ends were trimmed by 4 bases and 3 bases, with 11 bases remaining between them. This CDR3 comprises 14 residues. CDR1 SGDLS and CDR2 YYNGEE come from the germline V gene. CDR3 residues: CASSRTDFNQPQHF. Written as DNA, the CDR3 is TGTGCCAGCAGCCGGACTGATTTCAATCAGCCCCAGCATTTT.

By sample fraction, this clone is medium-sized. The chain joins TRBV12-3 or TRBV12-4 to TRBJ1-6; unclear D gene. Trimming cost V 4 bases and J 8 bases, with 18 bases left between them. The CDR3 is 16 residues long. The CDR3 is CASSSVRTAADSPLHF. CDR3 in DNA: TGTGCCAGCAGTTCGGTCCGGACGGCGGCGGATTCACCCCTCCACTTT.

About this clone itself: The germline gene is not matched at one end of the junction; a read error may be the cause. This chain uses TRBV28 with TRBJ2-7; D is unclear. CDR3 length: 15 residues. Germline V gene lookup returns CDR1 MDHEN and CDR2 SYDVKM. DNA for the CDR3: TGTGCCAGCATATCCCGCCGCGACCGAGGCTACGTGCAGTACTTC. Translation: CASISRRDRGYVQYF.

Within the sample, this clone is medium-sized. CDR3 sequence: CASSAWTGDGELFF. CDR3 DNA sequence: TGTGCCAGTAGTGCATGGACAGGGGATGGGGAGCTGTTTTTT. The chain recombines TRBV19 with TRBJ2-2; 9 nucleotides agree with TRBD1. Germline CDR1 is LNHDA and CDR2 is SQIVND (reference sequence). This CDR3 has 14 amino acids. Trimming cost V 5 bases and J 8 bases; bases outside gene matches: 6.

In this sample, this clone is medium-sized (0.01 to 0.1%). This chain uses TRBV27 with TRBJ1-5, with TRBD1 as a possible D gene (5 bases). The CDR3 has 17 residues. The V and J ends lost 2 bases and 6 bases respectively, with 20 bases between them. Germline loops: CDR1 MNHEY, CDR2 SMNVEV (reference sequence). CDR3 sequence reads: CASSLRGVSGSGQPQHF. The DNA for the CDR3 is TGTGCCAGCAGTTTAAGGGGCGTTTCCGGATCGGGTCAGCCCCAGCATTTT.

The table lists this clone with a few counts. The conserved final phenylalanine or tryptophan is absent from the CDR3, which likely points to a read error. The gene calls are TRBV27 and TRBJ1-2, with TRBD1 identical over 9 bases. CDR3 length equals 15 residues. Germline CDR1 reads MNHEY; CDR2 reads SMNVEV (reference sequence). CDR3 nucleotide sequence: TGCGCCAGCAGTAGACAGGGGGTGAACGGAGGTGTCTACACCCTC. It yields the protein CASSRQGVNGGVYTL.